This T cell receptor (beta chain) was profiled in a study of PD-1 blockade in mismatch repair-deficient tumors (dated by TCRdb to the late 2010s). Background on the whole study: Between September 2013 and 2016, the trial enrolled 86 consecutive patients with eleven to twelve types of mismatch repair-deficient cancer, all of whom had received prior treatment and were progressing. Deep sequencing of TCR CDR3 regions was used to track tumor-associated T cell clones in peripheral blood of patients responding to PD-1 blockade.

The CDR3, cysteine through phenylalanine, is 13 amino acids long. The entry retains the CDR3 DNA only, 39 bases that are in frame from base 1. V is cut by 2 bases and J by 3 bases, and the space between the germline ends is 7 bases. Per the germline V gene (reference sequence), MNHEY is the CDR1 and SMNVEV is the CDR2. This clone showed up just a few times. The target of this receptor is not known. The record has no base qualities; no much larger clone is one base away. For every enrolled patient, mismatch repair deficiency was confirmed by either polymerase chain reaction or immunohistochemistry. TCR sequencing was carried out for three patients who responded to pembrolizumab therapy. The phase II trial prospectively tested pembrolizumab PD-1 blockade in advanced mismatch repair-deficient cancers regardless of tissue of origin. Serial peripheral blood T cell samples were collected before and at multiple times after starting PD-1 blockade. Blood sampling time points were reported as weeks after the first dose of pembrolizumab.

General conclusions and limits of the study: Rapid expansion after pembrolizumab followed by contraction, generally before radiologic responses, was shown by tumor-resident clones, which were often undetectable in blood before treatment.

Receptor libraries were prepared by the immunoSEQ multiplex PCR assay. TCRdb took over this immuneACCESS table, retaining in-frame rearrangements with V and J assigned. Such tables are incomplete; in checked studies, under half of the missing clones stem from an unresolved V gene, and the remainder is unexplained. Across this sample there are about 63,000 clones, with around 89% seen only once. The leading ten clones occupy approximately 15% of the sample. The chain employs TRBV27 and TRBJ1-2; no D gene can be assigned with confidence. This receptor was identified in an adult with mismatch repair-deficient cancer. Sequencing was performed on peripheral blood, taken 52 weeks after starting pembrolizumab. The CDR3 protein sequence reads: CASSLSPDYGYTF. The DNA reads TGTGCCAGCAGTTTAAGCCCGGACTATGGCTACACCTTC.